This T cell receptor (beta chain) is from a study of CXCR3-negative and CXCR3-positive naive CD8 T cells. The CDR3 is 13 amino acids. Per germline, CDR1 SGHTA and CDR2 FQGNSA. Naive CD8+ T cells displayed a CD45RO-CCR7+CD27+CD95- phenotype. The libraries of TRB cDNA were constructed through 5' RACE using UMI labels. TCRdb re-analyzed the 5' RACE reads; it lists each CDR3 protein once, without DNA. The table for this sample gives 40,000 to 50,000 distinct CDR3 sequences. The sequencing input was naive CXCR3- CD8+ T cells from blood. Described subset: CD45RO-CCR7+CD27+CD95- naive CD8+ T cells lacking CXCR3 (TNR3-). This chain connects TRBV7-2 to TRBJ1-1; the D call of TRBD1 rests on TCRdb alone, since no DNA is present to check it. The clonotype comes from a human donor in good health. Some clones in this sample may be carry-over from other donors' samples. This CDR3 is CASSFTGGTEAFF. Based on the CDR3 plus reference TRBV7-2 and TRBJ1-1, the full variable domain is GAGVSQSPSNKVTEKGKDVELRCDPISGHTALYWYRQSLGQGLEFLIYFQGNSAPDKSGLPSDRFSAERTGGSVSTLTIQRTQQEDSAVYLCASSFTGGTEAFFGQGTRLTVV.